This T cell receptor beta chain was found in a study of vaccination and CD4 T cells after COVID-19. Study-wide results and caveats: Nearly all convalescent vaccine-specific clones, 304 of 307, recognized only SARS-CoV-2 spike.

Sequenced with the Oncomine TCR Beta short-read assay was DNA taken from cultured CD4+ T cells. TCRdb re-called the PCR reads with MiXCR, one entry per CDR3 protein. The table shows some 6,900 distinct CDR3 sequences, with under 65% occurring only once. This clonotype was seen more than once but under ten times. Its antigen is unknown. Treatment denoted: roughly 11-day PBMC culture with coronavirus spike peptide pools or control peptides (ViraFEST assay). CD4+ T cells of the unexposed donor were collected before the COVID-19 pandemic (2011-2018). Once peptide pools had expanded antigen-specific T cells, ViraFEST sequenced TCRs. Approximately 1.8 million PBMCs were grown per well alongside 8.5 to 10 IU/ml IL-2 and about 9.9 ug/ml peptide pools. Germline CDR1 reads SGHTA; CDR2 reads FQGNSA. The CDR3 extends over 16 amino acids. Trimming cost V 0 bases and J 6 bases, with 12 bases left between them.

The specimen sequenced was CD4+ T cells from blood, cultured in vitro. This sequence was found in a human donor in good health. The rearrangement links TRBV7-2 to TRBJ1-6; D gene unclear. Written as DNA, the CDR3 is TGTGCCAGCAGCTTAGCGCTAGGTTTACCTAATTCACCCCTCCACTTT. Its translation is CASSLALGLPNSPLHF.